This T cell receptor beta chain appears in the sequencing data of a study of T cells in Graves' hyperthyroidism and ophthalmopathy. Ophthalmopathy cases met thresholds of Clinical Activity Score at least 3, NOSPECS grade at least 4 and duration under 3 months. Criteria for exclusion of patients were uncontrolled infection, other autoimmune disease, pregnancy or lactation. RNA transcripts yielded amplified TCR beta CDR3 regions. Primed by the HTBI set, a first-round RT-PCR was run on the TCR CDR3. TCRdb reanalysed the multiplex PCR reads using MiXCR and keeps one entry per CDR3 protein. This table has hundreds of thousands of distinct CDR3 sequences, around an eighth appearing once. General study findings and limits: Most thyroid-expanded clonotypes above 0.001 were also found in blood. A median approximately 6.8 months before onset, the model predicted ophthalmopathy.

This clonotype was seen ten or more times. Its matching antigen is unknown. The specimen sequenced was blood. This TCR was recovered from a man aged 45 to 65 with Graves' ophthalmopathy.

CDR3 amino acids: CASSLDDGGHYGYTF. CDR3 in DNA: TGTGCCAGCAGTTTAGACGACGGGGGGCATTATGGCTACACCTTC. The chain couples TRBV12-3 or TRBV12-4 to TRBJ1-2, with D possibly matching TRBD1 (6 bases). Trimming left V 1 base short and J 5 bases short, with 14 bases between. The CDR3 sequence is 15 residues long.